Below, 3 T cell receptor beta chains from the same sample are listed, as sequenced in a study of radiation and T cells in renal cell carcinoma. The time point here: baseline pretreatment blood. Described treatment: 15 Gy SBRT to primary tumor, nephrectomy 4 weeks later. Clones were sequenced by immunoSEQ multiplex PCR, and TCRdb holds only the in-frame ones, with some missing. Here the sample spans around 140,000 clones, less than 90% being singletons. Sequenced here: blood, sampled from a patient whose treatment included radiotherapy and nephrectomy. All receptors derive from a woman aged 50 to 60 with renal cell carcinoma.

The rearrangement links TRBV27 to TRBJ2-1, with D tentatively TRBD2 (6 bases). This CDR3 has 15 amino acids. CDR1 MNHEY and CDR2 SMNVEV come from the germline V gene (reference sequence). Trimming left V 5 bases short and J 6 bases short, with 17 bases between. The CDR3 DNA follows: TGTGCCAGCAGTCCCACGGGGGTTTGGGGCAATGAGCAGTTCTTC. Translation: CASSPTGVWGNEQFF.

The J gene is TRBJ2-2, the V gene TRBV7-9; TRBD1 matches at 10 bases. CDR1 is SEHNR, CDR2 FQNEAQ, per germline (reference sequence). The CDR3 contains 15 residues. Trimming at V came to 2 bases and at J to 9 bases, leaving 6 bases not matched to a gene. CDR3 sequence: CASSLRQGAHWELFF. Written as DNA, the CDR3 is TGTGCCAGCAGCTTACGACAGGGGGCGCATTGGGAGCTGTTTTTT.

This chain links TRBV7-2 with TRBJ2-2; 7 bases are a match to TRBD1. Losses at the gene ends were 5 bases for V and 1 base for J; bases not matched to a gene: 1. This CDR3 has 14 residues. CDR1 and CDR2 (germline): SGHTA, FQGNSA. CDR3 in amino acids: CASSRDRNTGELFF. For the CDR3, the DNA is TGTGCCAGCAGCCGGGACAGGAACACCGGGGAGCTGTTTTTT.